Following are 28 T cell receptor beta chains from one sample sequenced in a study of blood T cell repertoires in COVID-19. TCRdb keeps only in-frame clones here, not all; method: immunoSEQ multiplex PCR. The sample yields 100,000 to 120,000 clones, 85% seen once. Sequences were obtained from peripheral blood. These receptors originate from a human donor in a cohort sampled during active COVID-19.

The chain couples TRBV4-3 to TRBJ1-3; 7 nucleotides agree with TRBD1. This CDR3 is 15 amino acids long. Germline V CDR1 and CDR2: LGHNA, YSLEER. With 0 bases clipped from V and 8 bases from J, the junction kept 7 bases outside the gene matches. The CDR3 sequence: CASSQEGRRGDTIYF. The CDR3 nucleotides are TGCGCCAGCAGCCAAGAAGGTCGCAGGGGGGACACCATATATTTT.

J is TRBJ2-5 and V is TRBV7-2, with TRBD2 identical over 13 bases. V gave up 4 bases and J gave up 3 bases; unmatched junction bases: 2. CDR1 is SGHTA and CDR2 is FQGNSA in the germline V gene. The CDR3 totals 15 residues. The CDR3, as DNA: TGTGCCAGCAGCTCGGGACTAGCGGGGAAAGAGACCCAGTACTTC. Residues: CASSSGLAGKETQYF.

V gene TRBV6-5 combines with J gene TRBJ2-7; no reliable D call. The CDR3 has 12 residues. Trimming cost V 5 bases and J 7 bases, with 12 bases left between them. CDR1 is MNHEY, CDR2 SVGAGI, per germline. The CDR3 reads CASSSLEREQYF. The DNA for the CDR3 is TGTGCCAGCAGTAGTCTGGAGAGGGAGCAGTACTTC.

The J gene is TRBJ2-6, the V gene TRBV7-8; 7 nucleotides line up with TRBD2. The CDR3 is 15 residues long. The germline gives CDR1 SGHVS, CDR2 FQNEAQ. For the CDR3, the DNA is TGTGCGGGGGGGGGAGCTTCAACTGGGGCCAACGTCCTGACTTTC. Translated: CAGGGASTGANVLTF.

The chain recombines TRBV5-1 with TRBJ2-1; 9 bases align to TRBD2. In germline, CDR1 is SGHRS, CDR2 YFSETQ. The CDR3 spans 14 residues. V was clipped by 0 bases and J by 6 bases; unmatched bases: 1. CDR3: CASSLATSGNEQFF. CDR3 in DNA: TGCGCCAGCAGCTTGGCGACTAGCGGCAATGAGCAGTTCTTC.

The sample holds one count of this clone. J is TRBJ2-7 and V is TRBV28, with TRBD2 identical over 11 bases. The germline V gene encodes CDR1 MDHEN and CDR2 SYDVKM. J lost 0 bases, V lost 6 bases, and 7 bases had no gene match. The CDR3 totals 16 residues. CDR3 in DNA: TGTGCCAGCAGCTATATTGGACTAGCGGGCTCCTACGAGCAGTACTTC. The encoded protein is CASSYIGLAGSYEQYF.

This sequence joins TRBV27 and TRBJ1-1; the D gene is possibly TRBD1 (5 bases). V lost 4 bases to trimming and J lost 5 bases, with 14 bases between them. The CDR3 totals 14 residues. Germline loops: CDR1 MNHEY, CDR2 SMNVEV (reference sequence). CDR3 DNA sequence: TGTGCCAGCAGTTCAACCTCAGGGTTAACTGAAGCTTTCTTT. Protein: CASSSTSGLTEAFF.

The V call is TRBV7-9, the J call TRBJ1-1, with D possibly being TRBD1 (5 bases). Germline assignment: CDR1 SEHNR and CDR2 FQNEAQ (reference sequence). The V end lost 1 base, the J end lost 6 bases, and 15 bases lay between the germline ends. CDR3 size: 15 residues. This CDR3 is CASSLEGREVPEAFF. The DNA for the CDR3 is TGTGCCAGCAGCTTAGAGGGCAGGGAGGTCCCTGAAGCTTTCTTT.

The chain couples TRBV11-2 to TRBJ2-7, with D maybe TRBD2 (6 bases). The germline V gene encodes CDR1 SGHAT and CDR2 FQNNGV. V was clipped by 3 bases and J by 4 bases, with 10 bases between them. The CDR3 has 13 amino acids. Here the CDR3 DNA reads TGTGCCAGCAGCTTTAGGGACTTGTACGAGCAGTACTTC. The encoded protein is CASSFRDLYEQYF.

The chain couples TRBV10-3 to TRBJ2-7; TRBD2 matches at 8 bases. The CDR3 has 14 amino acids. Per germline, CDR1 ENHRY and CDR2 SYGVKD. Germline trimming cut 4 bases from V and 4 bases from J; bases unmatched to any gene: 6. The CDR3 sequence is CAISAGTSGYEQYF. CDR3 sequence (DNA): TGTGCCATCAGTGCCGGGACTAGTGGGTACGAGCAGTACTTC.

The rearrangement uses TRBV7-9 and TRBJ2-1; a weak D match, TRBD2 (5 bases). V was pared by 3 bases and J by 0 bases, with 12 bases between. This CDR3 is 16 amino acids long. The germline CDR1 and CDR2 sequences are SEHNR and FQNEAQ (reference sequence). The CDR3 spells CASSFAAGVSYNEQFF. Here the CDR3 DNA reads TGTGCCAGCAGCTTTGCGGCGGGCGTCTCCTACAATGAGCAGTTCTTC. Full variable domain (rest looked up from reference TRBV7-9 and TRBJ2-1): DTGVSQNPRHKITKRGQNVTFRCDPISEHNRLYWYRQTLGQGPEFLTYFQNEAQLEKSRLLSDRFSAERPKGSFSTLEIQRTEQGDSAMYLCASSFAAGVSYNEQFFGPGTRLTVL.

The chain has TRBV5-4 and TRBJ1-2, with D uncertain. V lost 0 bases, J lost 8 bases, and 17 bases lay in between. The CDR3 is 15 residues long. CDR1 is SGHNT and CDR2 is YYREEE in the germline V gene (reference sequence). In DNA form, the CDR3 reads TGTGCCAGCAGCTTGGCCCTGGAGAAAAATTCGGGCTACACCTTC. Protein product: CASSLALEKNSGYTF. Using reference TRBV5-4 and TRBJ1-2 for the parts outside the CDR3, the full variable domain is ETGVTQSPTHLIKTRGQQVTLRCSSQSGHNTVSWYQQALGQGPQFIFQYYREEENGRGNFPPRFSGLQFPNYSSELNVNALELDDSALYLCASSLALEKNSGYTFGSGTRLTVV.

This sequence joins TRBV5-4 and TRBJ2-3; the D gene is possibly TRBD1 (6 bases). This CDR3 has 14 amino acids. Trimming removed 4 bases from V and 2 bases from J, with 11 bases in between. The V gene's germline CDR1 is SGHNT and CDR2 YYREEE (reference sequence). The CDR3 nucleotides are TGTGCCAGCAGCCCACTGGGGGCCACAGATACGCAGTATTTT. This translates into CASSPLGATDTQYF. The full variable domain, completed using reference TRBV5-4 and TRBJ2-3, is ETGVTQSPTHLIKTRGQQVTLRCSSQSGHNTVSWYQQALGQGPQFIFQYYREEENGRGNFPPRFSGLQFPNYSSELNVNALELDDSALYLCASSPLGATDTQYFGPGTRLTVL.

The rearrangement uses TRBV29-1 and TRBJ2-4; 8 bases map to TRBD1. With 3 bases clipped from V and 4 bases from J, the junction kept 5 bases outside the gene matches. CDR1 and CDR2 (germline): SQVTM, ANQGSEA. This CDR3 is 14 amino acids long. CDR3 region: CSVETRQGKNIQYF. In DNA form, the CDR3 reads TGCAGCGTTGAGACCAGACAGGGGAAAAACATTCAGTACTTC. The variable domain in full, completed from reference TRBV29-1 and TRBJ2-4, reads SAVISQKPSRDICQRGTSLTIQCQVDSQVTMMFWYRQQPGQSLTLIATANQGSEATYESGFVIDKFPISRPNLTFSTLTVSNMSPEDSSIYLCSVETRQGKNIQYFGAGTRLSVL.

The CDR3 is CASSLRTSGGEQFF. DNA of the CDR3: TGTGCCAGCAGCTTAAGGACTAGCGGGGGGGAGCAGTTCTTC. V gene TRBV7-3 combines with J gene TRBJ2-1, with 14 bases that match TRBD2. The CDR3 runs to 14 residues. In germline, CDR1 is SGHTA, CDR2 FQGTGA. The V and J ends lost 1 base and 10 bases, in that order; junction bases with no gene match: 0.

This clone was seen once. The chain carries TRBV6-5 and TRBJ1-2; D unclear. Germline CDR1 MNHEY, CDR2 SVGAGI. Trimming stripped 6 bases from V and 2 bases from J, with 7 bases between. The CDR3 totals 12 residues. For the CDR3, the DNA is TGTGCCAGCAGCGGACTCAACTATGGCTACACCTTC. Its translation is CASSGLNYGYTF.

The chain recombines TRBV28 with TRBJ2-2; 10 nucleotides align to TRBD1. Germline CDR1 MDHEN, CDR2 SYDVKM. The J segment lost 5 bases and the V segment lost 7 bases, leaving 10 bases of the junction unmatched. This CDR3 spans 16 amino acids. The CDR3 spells CASTQWGQGRTGELFF. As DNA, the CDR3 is TGTGCCAGCACCCAGTGGGGACAGGGGAGGACCGGGGAGCTGTTTTTT.

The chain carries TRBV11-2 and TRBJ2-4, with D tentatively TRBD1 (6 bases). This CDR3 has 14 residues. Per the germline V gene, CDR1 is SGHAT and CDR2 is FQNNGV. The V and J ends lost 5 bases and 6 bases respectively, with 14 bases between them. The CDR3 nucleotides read TGTGCCAGCAGCAACCCGGGACAACGAAACATTCAGTACTTC. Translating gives CASSNPGQRNIQYF.

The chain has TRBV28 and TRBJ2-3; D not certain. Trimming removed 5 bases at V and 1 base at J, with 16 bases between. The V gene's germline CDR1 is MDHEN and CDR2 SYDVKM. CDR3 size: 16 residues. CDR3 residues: CASSRSLLRGTDTQYF. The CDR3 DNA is TGTGCCAGCAGTCGCAGTCTCCTCCGGGGCACAGATACGCAGTATTTT.

The CDR3 nucleotides read TGTGCCAGCAGCTCACCCGGAGGGGGGGTCACCGGGGAGCTGTTTTTT. Protein: CASSSPGGGVTGELFF. The chain recombines TRBV9 with TRBJ2-2; the D gene is possibly TRBD2 (7 bases). Per germline, CDR1 SGDLS and CDR2 YYNGEE. This CDR3 has 16 amino acids. V lost 4 bases and J lost 4, with 17 bases in between.

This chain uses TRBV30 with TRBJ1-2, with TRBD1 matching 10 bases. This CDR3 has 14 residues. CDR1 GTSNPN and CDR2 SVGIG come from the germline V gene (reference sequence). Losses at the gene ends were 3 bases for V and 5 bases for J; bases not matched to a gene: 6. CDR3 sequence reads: CAWRTTGGKYGYTF. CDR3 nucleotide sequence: TGTGCCTGGAGAACGACAGGGGGCAAATATGGCTACACCTTC.

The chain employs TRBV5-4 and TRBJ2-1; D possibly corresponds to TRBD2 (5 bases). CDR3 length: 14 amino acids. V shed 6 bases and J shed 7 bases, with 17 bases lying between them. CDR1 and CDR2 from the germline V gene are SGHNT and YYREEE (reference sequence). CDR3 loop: CASKQEPGKNEQFF. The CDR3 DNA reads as TGTGCCAGCAAGCAGGAGCCCGGGAAGAATGAGCAGTTCTTC. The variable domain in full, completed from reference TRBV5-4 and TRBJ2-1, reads ETGVTQSPTHLIKTRGQQVTLRCSSQSGHNTVSWYQQALGQGPQFIFQYYREEENGRGNFPPRFSGLQFPNYSSELNVNALELDDSALYLCASKQEPGKNEQFFGPGTRLTVL.

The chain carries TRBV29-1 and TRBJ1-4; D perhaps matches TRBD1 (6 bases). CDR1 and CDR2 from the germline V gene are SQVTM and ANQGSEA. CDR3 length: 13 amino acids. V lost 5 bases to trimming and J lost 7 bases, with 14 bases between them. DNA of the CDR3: TGCAGCGTTAATTACAGGGATGGTGAAAAACTGTTTTTT. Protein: CSVNYRDGEKLFF.

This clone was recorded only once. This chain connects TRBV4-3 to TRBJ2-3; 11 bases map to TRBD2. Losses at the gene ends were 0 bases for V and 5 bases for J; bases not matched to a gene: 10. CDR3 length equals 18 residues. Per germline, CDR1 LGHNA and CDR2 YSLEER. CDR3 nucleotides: TGCGCCAGCAGCCAAGATCGCCGACCTAGCGGGGGGCAAGATACGCAGTATTTT. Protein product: CASSQDRRPSGGQDTQYF.

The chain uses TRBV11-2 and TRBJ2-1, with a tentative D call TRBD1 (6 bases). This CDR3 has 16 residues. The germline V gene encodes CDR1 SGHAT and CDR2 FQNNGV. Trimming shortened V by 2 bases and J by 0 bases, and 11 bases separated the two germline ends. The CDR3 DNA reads TGTGCCAGCAGCTTACTCAGGGGTAGCTCCTACAATGAGCAGTTCTTC. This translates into CASSLLRGSSYNEQFF. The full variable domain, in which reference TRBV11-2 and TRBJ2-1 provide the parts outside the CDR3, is EAGVAQSPRYKIIEKRQSVAFWCNPISGHATLYWYQQILGQGPKLLIQFQNNGVVDDSQLPKDRFSAERLKGVDSTLKIQPAKLEDSAVYLCASSLLRGSSYNEQFFGPGTRLTVL.

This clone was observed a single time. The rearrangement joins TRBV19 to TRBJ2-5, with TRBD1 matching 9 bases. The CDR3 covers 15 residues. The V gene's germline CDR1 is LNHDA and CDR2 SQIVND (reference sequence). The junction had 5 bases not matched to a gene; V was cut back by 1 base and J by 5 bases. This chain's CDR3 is CASSIAQGARETQYF. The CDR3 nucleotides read TGTGCCAGTAGTATAGCACAGGGGGCAAGGGAGACCCAGTACTTC.

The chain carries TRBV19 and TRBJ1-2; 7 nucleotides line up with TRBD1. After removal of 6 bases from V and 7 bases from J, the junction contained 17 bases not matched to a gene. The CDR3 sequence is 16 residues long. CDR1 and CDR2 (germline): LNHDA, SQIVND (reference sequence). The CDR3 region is CASRLLLRQGFTGYTF. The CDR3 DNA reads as TGTGCCAGTAGGCTCCTCCTCCGACAGGGATTTACTGGCTACACCTTC.

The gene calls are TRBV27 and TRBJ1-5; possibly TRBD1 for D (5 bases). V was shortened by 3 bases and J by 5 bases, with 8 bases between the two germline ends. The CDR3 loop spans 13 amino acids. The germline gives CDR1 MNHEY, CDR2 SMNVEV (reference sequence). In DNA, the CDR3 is TGTGCCAGCAGTTTCGACAGATATCAGCCCCAGCATTTT. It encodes CASSFDRYQPQHF.